Listed below are T cell receptor beta chains from one sample, sequenced in a study of cytomegalovirus exposure and HLA in healthy donors. Sequencing was performed with immunoSEQ multiplex PCR; in TCRdb, only in-frame clones are kept and a portion is missing. The sample has 100,000 or so clones, roughly 79% seen once; the top ten hold around 4%. Material: PBMCs. The receptors derive from a middle-aged man in good health and CMV-seronegative. The CDR3 runs from the conserved cysteine through the conserved F or W. A D gene is named only where the DNA matches it firmly. Size is stated for part of the rows, as once, few or many counts, or as a class when the clone is expanded.

D	V	size	J	CDR3	DNA
TRBD1	TRBV11-2	.	TRBJ1-6	CASSLVGQRVSPLHF	TGTGCCAGCAGCTTAGTGGGACAGCGAGTTTCGCCCCTCCACTTT
TRBD2	TRBV5-1	.	TRBJ2-3	CASSPLAGSTDTQYF	TGCGCCAGCAGCCCCCTAGCGGGGTCCACAGATACGCAGTATTTT
TRBD1	TRBV6-1	.	TRBJ2-7	CASSESHPGQGYEQYF	TGTGCCAGCAGTGAATCCCACCCTGGACAGGGCTACGAGCAGTACTTC
.	TRBV11-2	.	TRBJ1-4	CASSPRGATNEKLFF	TGTGCCAGCAGCCCCCGGGGGGCAACTAATGAAAAACTGTTTTTT
TRBD2	TRBV19	few	TRBJ2-3	CATQRAGGPGTQYF	TGTGCCACTCAGAGGGCGGGGGGGCCTGGTACGCAGTATTTT
TRBD2	TRBV10-2	.	TRBJ2-7	CASSELGGVEQYF	TGCGCCAGCAGTGAGTTGGGGGGGGTCGAGCAGTACTTC
.	TRBV18	.	TRBJ1-4	CASSPAVATNEKLFF	TGTGCCAGCTCACCAGCGGTAGCAACTAATGAAAAACTGTTTTTT
TRBD1	TRBV28	once	TRBJ1-2	CASSYRGGYGYTF	TGTGCCAGCAGTTACAGGGGGGGGTATGGCTACACCTTC
.	TRBV11-2	.	TRBJ1-6	CASSLDSHSPLHF	TGTGCCAGCAGCTTAGACTCCCATTCACCCCTCCACTTT
.	TRBV2	few	TRBJ2-2	CASIAARFSSGELFF	TGTGCCAGCATAGCGGCCAGGTTTTCTTCCGGGGAGCTGTTTTTT
TRBD1	TRBV5-6	.	TRBJ1-2	CASSLGQGRETGYTF	TGTGCCAGCAGCTTAGGACAGGGAAGGGAAACTGGCTACACCTTC
.	TRBV15	.	TRBJ2-2	CATSRSGAGELFF	TGTGCCACCAGCAGGTCAGGGGCCGGGGAGCTGTTTTTT
.	TRBV2	.	TRBJ2-3	CASNPRGSTDTQYF	TGTGCCAGCAACCCACGAGGGAGCACAGATACGCAGTATTTT
TRBD1	TRBV10-2	once	TRBJ1-2	CASSPVEGANYGYTF	TGCGCCAGCAGCCCCGTGGAGGGGGCGAACTATGGCTACACCTTC
.	TRBV30	few	TRBJ1-1	CAWSVSIGGEAFF	TGTGCCTGGAGTGTTTCGATAGGGGGTGAAGCTTTCTTT
TRBD1	TRBV5-1	once	TRBJ2-7	CASSLRQGVYEQYF	TGCGCCAGCAGCTTGCGACAGGGGGTCTACGAGCAGTACTTC
TRBD1	TRBV5-6	.	TRBJ1-4	CASSHRQGPNEKLFF	TGTGCCAGCAGCCACAGACAGGGACCTAATGAAAAACTGTTTTTT
.	TRBV5-1	.	TRBJ1-1	CASRLEGLNTEAFF	TGCGCCAGCAGGCTGGAGGGGTTGAACACTGAAGCTTTCTTT
TRBD1	TRBV5-1	.	TRBJ2-7	CASSRAGTGGSYEQYF	TGCGCCAGCAGCAGAGCAGGGACAGGGGGTTCCTACGAGCAGTACTTC
TRBD2	TRBV18	.	TRBJ2-3	CASSPLAGVGDTQYF	TGTGCCAGCTCACCCCTAGCGGGGGTAGGGGATACGCAGTATTTT
TRBD1	TRBV23-1	.	TRBJ2-1	CASSRKPHVRDSKLDYNEQFF	TGCGCCAGCAGTCGCAAACCTCACGTTCGGGACAGCAAGTTAGATTACAATGAGCAGTTCTTC
.	TRBV5-6	.	TRBJ1-2	CASSLGGGYTF	TGTGCCAGCAGCTTGGGAGGGGGCTACACCTTC
.	TRBV4-1	.	TRBJ2-7	CASSQDRGRYEQYF	TGCGCCAGCAGCCAAGATAGGGGTCGATACGAGCAGTACTTC
TRBD2	TRBV11-2	few	TRBJ2-1	CASSILSGGAYNEQFF	TGTGCCAGCAGCATTCTTAGCGGGGGGGCCTACAATGAGCAGTTCTTC
TRBD1	TRBV28	.	TRBJ2-3	CASTSVQGAVRAQYF	TGTGCCAGCACCTCGGTACAGGGGGCGGTTCGGGCGCAGTATTTT
.	TRBV29-1	.	TRBJ1-3	CSVELGGTIYF	TGCAGCGTAGAGCTGGGGGGCACCATATATTTT
.	TRBV27	.	TRBJ1-5	CASSLSPPGSSRAQPQHF	TGTGCCAGCAGTTTATCGCCGCCGGGGAGTTCCCGGGCTCAGCCCCAGCATTTT
.	TRBV5-1	.	TRBJ1-1	CASTGQANMNTEAFF	TGCGCCAGCACCGGCCAGGCCAATATGAACACTGAAGCTTTCTTT
.	TRBV28	.	TRBJ2-5	CASSLRETQYF	TGTGCCAGCAGTTTACGAGAGACCCAGTACTTC
.	TRBV7-9	.	TRBJ2-3	CASRSLKGRQQDTQYF	TGTGCCAGCCGCTCGTTGAAGGGGAGGCAACAAGATACGCAGTATTTT
.	TRBV6-5	.	TRBJ1-1	CASSYSRPLNTEAFF	TGTGCCAGCAGTTACTCGAGGCCCTTGAACACTGAAGCTTTCTTT
.	TRBV7-9	.	TRBJ2-5	CASSLESGWQETQYF	TGTGCCAGCAGCTTAGAATCAGGCTGGCAAGAGACCCAGTACTTC
.	TRBV29-1	.	TRBJ1-4	CSVVGEATDEKLFF	TGCAGCGTTGTCGGGGAGGCCACGGATGAAAAACTGTTTTTT
TRBD1	TRBV29-1	.	TRBJ2-5	CSADRGNQETQYF	TGCAGCGCTGACAGGGGGAACCAAGAGACCCAGTACTTC
.	TRBV7-3	.	TRBJ1-1	CASSLNERTEAFF	TGTGCCAGCAGCTTAAATGAGCGTACTGAAGCTTTCTTT
.	TRBV5-1	once	TRBJ2-1	CASSLQGSYNEQFF	TGCGCCAGCAGCTTGCAGGGATCCTACAATGAGCAGTTCTTC
.	TRBV21-1	.	TRBJ2-7	CASGLWGTGGYEQYF	TGTGCCAGCGGCCTATGGGGGACAGGGGGCTACGAGCAGTACTTC
.	TRBV6-5	.	TRBJ1-1	CASSQGDGLNTEAFF	TGTGCCAGCAGTCAAGGGGATGGCCTGAACACTGAAGCTTTCTTT
.	TRBV6-5	.	TRBJ1-2	CASSKDRSHNYGYTF	TGTGCCAGCAGCAAGGACAGATCCCATAACTATGGCTACACCTTC
.	TRBV7-6	.	TRBJ2-1	CASSLPGNEQFF	TGTGCCAGCAGCCTTCCGGGTAACGAGCAGTTCTTC
.	TRBV5-1	once	TRBJ1-2	CASSTGQSPNYGYTF	TGCGCCAGCAGCACCGGACAGAGCCCTAACTATGGCTACACCTTC
.	TRBV11-2	.	TRBJ1-2	CASSLEAGLYGYTF	TGTGCCAGCAGCTTAGAGGCAGGTCTCTATGGCTACACCTTC
.	TRBV7-3	.	TRBJ1-2	CASSQTGNYGYTF	TGTGCCAGCAGCCAGACAGGAAACTATGGCTACACCTTC
.	TRBV27	.	TRBJ1-1	CASSLFPPGIDTEAFF	TGTGCCAGCAGTTTATTCCCCCCGGGTATAGACACTGAAGCTTTCTTT
TRBD1	TRBV5-1	.	TRBJ1-1	CASSLSGTGGSSGWAFF	TGCGCCAGCAGCTTGTCGGGGACAGGGGGCTCCTCGGGTTGGGCTTTCTTT
TRBD1	TRBV19	.	TRBJ2-5	CASSITTGGETQYF	TGTGCCAGTAGTATCACGACAGGGGGAGAGACCCAGTACTTC
.	TRBV11-3	.	TRBJ2-1	CASSPRGNSYNEQFF	TGTGCCAGCAGCCCACGGGGTAACTCCTACAATGAGCAGTTCTTC
.	TRBV11-2	.	TRBJ2-7	CASGLDTYEQYF	TGTGCCAGCGGCTTAGACACCTACGAGCAGTACTTC
.	TRBV7-9	.	TRBJ2-1	CSSSFFNGYNSYNEQFF	TGTTCCAGCAGCTTCTTTAATGGTTACAATTCCTACAATGAGCAGTTCTTC
.	TRBV6-5	.	TRBJ1-6	CAIRDSSNSPLHF	TGTGCCATTCGAGACAGTAGTAATTCACCCCTCCACTTT
TRBD1	TRBV25-1	.	TRBJ1-2	CASSEQQGRNGYTF	TGTGCCAGCAGTGAGCAACAGGGGAGGAATGGCTACACCTTC
.	TRBV10-3	.	TRBJ2-1	CAISESFVDNEQFF	TGTGCCATCAGTGAGTCGTTTGTAGACAATGAGCAGTTCTTC
.	TRBV30	few	TRBJ1-3	CALSPKGRIGNTIYF	TGTGCACTTAGCCCCAAGGGGCGTATTGGAAACACCATATATTTT
.	TRBV5-5	.	TRBJ2-2	CASSLERWGDTGELFF	TGTGCCAGCAGCTTGGAAAGGTGGGGAGACACCGGGGAGCTGTTTTTT
TRBD1	TRBV30	.	TRBJ1-5	CAWSGQGGAGNQPQHF	TGTGCCTGGAGTGGACAGGGAGGTGCGGGCAATCAGCCCCAGCATTTT
.	TRBV7-9	.	TRBJ1-6	CASSLEQGVSTSPLHF	TGTGCCAGCAGCTTAGAACAGGGTGTCTCGACTTCACCCCTCCACTTT
TRBD1	TRBV7-9	.	TRBJ2-5	CSGGTGDQETQYF	TGTTCCGGGGGGACAGGGGACCAAGAGACCCAGTACTTC
TRBD2	TRBV11-2	.	TRBJ2-3	CASSLDGGAADTQYF	TGTGCCAGCAGCTTAGACGGGGGGGCGGCAGATACGCAGTATTTT
TRBD1	TRBV5-1	once	TRBJ2-2	CASSPTTGVNTGELFF	TGCGCCAGCAGCCCAACCACAGGGGTAAACACCGGGGAGCTGTTTTTT
.	TRBV19	.	TRBJ1-1	CASSPDGGWAFF	TGTGCCAGTAGTCCCGACGGGGGGTGGGCTTTCTTT